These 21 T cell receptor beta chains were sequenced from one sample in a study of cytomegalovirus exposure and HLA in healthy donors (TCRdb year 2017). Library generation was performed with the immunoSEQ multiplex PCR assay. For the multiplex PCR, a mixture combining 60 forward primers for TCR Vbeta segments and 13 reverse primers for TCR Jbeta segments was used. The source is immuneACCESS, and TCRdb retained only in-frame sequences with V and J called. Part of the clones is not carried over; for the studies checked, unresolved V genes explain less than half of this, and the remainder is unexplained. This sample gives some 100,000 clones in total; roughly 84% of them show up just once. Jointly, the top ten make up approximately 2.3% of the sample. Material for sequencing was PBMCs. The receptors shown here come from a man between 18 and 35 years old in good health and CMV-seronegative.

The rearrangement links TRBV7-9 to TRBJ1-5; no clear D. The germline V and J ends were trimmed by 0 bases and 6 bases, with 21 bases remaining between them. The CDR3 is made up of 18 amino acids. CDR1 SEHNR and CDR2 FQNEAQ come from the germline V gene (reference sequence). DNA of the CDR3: TGTGCCAGCAGCTTAGCATCTCGCGGTGGAGGAATCGGTCAGCCCCAGCATTTT. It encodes CASSLASRGGGIGQPQHF.

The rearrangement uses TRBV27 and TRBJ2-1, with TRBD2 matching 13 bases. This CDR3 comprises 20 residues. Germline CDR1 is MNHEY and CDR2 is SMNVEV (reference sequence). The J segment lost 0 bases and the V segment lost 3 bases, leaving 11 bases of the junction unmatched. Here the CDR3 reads CASSFLRTSGSLDSYNEQFF. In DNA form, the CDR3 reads TGTGCCAGCAGTTTTCTCCGGACTAGCGGGAGCCTCGACTCCTACAATGAGCAGTTCTTC.

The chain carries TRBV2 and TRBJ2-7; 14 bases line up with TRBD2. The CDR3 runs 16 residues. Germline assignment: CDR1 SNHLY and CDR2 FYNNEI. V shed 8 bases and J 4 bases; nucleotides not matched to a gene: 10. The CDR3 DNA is TGTGCCAGCTTCGGGACTAGCGGGAGAAAGACGTACGAGCAGTACTTC. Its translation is CASFGTSGRKTYEQYF.

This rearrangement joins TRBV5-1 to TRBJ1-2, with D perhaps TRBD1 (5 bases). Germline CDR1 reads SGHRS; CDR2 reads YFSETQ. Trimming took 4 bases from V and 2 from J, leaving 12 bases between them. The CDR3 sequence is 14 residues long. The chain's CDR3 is CASSPAGGNYGYTF. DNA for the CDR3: TGCGCCAGCAGCCCCGCGGGGGGGAACTATGGCTACACCTTC.

The CDR3 reads CASSPPSSSHEQFF. The DNA for the CDR3 is TGTGCCAGCAGTCCACCCTCCAGTTCCCATGAGCAGTTCTTC. V usage is TRBV28 and J usage is TRBJ2-1; D remains ambiguous. CDR3 size: 14 residues. Germline assignment: CDR1 MDHEN and CDR2 SYDVKM. Trimming took 5 bases from V and 8 from J, leaving 16 bases between them. The complete variable domain, with remaining parts taken from reference TRBV28 and TRBJ2-1, reads DVKVTQSSRYLVKRTGEKVFLECVQDMDHENMFWYRQDPGLGLRLIYFSYDVKMKEKGDIPEGYSVSREKKERFSLILESASTNQTSMYLCASSPPSSSHEQFFGPGTRLTVL.

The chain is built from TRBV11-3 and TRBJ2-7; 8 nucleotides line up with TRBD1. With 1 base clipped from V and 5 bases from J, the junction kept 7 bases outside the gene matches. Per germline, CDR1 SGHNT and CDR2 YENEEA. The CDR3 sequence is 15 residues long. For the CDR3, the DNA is TGTGCCAGCAGCTTAGGACAGGGGATGGTCGACGAGCAGTACTTC. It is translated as CASSLGQGMVDEQYF. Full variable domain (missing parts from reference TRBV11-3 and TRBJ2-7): EAGVVQSPRYKIIEKKQPVAFWCNPISGHNTLYWYLQNLGQGPELLIRYENEEAVDDSQLPKDRFSAERLKGVDSTLKIQPAELGDSAVYLCASSLGQGMVDEQYFGPGTRLTVT.

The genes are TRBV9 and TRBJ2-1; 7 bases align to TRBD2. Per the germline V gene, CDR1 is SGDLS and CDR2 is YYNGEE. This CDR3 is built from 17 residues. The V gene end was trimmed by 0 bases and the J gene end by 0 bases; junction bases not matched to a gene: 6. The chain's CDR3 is CASSVGPGGSSYNEQFF. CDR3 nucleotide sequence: TGTGCCAGCAGCGTAGGGCCGGGCGGGAGCTCCTACAATGAGCAGTTCTTC.

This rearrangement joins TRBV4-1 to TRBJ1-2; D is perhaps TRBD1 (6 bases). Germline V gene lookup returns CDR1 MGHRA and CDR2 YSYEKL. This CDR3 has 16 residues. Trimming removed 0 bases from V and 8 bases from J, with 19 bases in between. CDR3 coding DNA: TGCGCCAGCAGCCAAGATTTTTGGACAGTATTCGGCGGCTACACCTTC. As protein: CASSQDFWTVFGGYTF.

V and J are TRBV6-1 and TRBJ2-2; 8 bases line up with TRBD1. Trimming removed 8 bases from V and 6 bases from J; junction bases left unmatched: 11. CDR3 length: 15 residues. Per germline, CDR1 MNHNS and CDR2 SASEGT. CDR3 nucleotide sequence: TGTGCCAGCCTCGGACAGGGTAGGATCGCCGGGGAGCTGTTTTTT. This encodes CASLGQGRIAGELFF.

CDR3 in DNA: TGTGCCAGCAGTTTACTACAGGGGACTGAAGCTTTCTTT. Translating gives CASSLLQGTEAFF. J is TRBJ1-1 and V is TRBV28; 7 positions agree with TRBD1. Trimming took 2 bases from V and 5 from J; bases not matched to a gene: 2. The CDR3 has 13 residues. CDR1 MDHEN and CDR2 SYDVKM come from the germline V gene.

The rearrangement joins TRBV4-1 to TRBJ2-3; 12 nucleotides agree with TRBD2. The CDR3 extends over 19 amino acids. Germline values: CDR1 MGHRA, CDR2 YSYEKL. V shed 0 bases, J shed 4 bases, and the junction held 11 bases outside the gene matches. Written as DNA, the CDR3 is TGCGCCAGCAGCCAAGAGCTAGCGGGAGGGCTAAGTTTATCAGATACGCAGTATTTT. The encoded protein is CASSQELAGGLSLSDTQYF.

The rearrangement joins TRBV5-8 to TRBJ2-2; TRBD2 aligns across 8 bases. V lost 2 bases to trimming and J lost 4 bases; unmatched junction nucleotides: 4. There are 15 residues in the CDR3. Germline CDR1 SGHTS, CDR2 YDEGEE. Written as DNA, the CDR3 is TGTGCCAGCAGCTTTTGGGGGACTAGCACCGGGGAGCTGTTTTTT. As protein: CASSFWGTSTGELFF.

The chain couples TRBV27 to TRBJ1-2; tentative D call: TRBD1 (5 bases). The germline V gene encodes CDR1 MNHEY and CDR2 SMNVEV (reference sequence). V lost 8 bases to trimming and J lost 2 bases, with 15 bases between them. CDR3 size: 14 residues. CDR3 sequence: CASGDTGPNYGYTF. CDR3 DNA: TGTGCCAGCGGAGATACAGGACCCAACTATGGCTACACCTTC.

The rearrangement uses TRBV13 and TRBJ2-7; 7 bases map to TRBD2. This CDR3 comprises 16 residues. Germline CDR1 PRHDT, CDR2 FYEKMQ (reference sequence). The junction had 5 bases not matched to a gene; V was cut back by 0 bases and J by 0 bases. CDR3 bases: TGTGCCAGCAGCTTAGGCCTAACGGGGGGCTCCTACGAGCAGTACTTC. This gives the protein CASSLGLTGGSYEQYF.

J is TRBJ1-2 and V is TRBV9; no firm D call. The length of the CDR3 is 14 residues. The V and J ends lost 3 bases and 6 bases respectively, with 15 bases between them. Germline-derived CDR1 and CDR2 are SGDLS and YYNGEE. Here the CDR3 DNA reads TGTGCCAGCAGCGGGAGGGATTTACGGGATGGCTACACCTTC. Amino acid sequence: CASSGRDLRDGYTF.

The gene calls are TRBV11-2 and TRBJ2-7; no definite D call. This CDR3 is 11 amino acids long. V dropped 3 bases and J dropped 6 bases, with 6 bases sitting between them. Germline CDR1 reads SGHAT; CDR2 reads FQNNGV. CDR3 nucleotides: TGTGCCAGCAGCTTTAATCGCGAGCAGTACTTC. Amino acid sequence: CASSFNREQYF.

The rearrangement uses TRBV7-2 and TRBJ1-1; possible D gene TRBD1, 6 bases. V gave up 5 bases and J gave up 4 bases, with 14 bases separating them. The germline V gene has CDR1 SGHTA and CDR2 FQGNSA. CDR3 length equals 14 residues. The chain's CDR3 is CASSLKAGATEAFF. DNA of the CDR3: TGTGCCAGCAGCCTAAAGGCAGGGGCCACTGAAGCTTTCTTT.

Here the CDR3 reads CASSKTGNTEAFF. The CDR3, as DNA: TGTGCCAGCAGCAAAACAGGGAACACTGAAGCTTTCTTT. This chain uses TRBV21-1 with TRBJ1-1; the DNA was not compared with TRBD1, the D call given in the table. TRBV21-1 is annotated as a pseudogene. There are 13 residues in the CDR3.

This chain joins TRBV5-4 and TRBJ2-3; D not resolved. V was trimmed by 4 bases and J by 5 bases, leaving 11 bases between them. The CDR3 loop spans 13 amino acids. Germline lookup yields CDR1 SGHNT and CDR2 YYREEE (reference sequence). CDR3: CASSNPPRDTQYF. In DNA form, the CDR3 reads TGTGCCAGCAGCAATCCCCCCCGAGATACGCAGTATTTT.

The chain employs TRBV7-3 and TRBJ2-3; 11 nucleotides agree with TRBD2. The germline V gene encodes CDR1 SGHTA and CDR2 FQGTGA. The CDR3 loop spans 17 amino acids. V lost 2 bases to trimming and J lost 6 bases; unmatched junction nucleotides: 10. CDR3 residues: CASSLSTSGSFYDTQYF. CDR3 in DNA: TGTGCCAGCAGCTTATCAACTAGCGGGAGTTTTTACGATACGCAGTATTTT. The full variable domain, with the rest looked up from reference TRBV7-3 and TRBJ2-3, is GAGVSQTPSNKVTEKGKYVELRCDPISGHTALYWYRQSLGQGPEFLIYFQGTGAADDSGLPNDRFFAVRPEGSVSTLKIQRTERGDSAVYLCASSLSTSGSFYDTQYFGPGTRLTVL.

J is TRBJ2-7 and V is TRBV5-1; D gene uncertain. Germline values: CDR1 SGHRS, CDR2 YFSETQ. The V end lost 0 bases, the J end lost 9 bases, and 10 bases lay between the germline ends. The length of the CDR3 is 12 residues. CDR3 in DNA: TGCGCCAGCAGCTTGGATGAGTCAGGGCAGTACTTC. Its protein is CASSLDESGQYF.